A selection of T cell receptor beta chains follows, all from one sample in a study of control samples from healthy donors and cancer patients. TCRdb's table, derived via immunoSEQ multiplex PCR, lists solely in-frame clones and lacks some. Here the sample spans 17,000 or so clones, 86% being singletons. The source material was PBMCs. The receptors stem from a woman in her 70s with colorectal cancer. CDR3s include the opening cysteine and the closing phenylalanine or tryptophan. D genes are given only for firm matches.

CDR3aa	j_gene	d_gene	v_gene
CASSPLGPPSGNTIYF	TRBJ1-3	NA	TRBV14
CAISDHQGNGQPQHF	TRBJ1-5	NA	TRBV10-3
CASSPGWGSKVFVEQFF	TRBJ2-1	NA	TRBV3-1/TRBV3-2
CASSPTGHMNTEAFF	TRBJ1-1	NA	TRBV5-1
CATLPWGSNQPQHF	TRBJ1-5	NA	TRBV19
CASSPLGLAGGPSSYEQYF	TRBJ2-7	TRBD2	TRBV27
CASSLAYEQYF	TRBJ2-7	NA	TRBV13
CASSLGGAGELFF	TRBJ2-2	NA	TRBV5-1
CASSLDPGGSNSPLHF	TRBJ1-6	TRBD1	TRBV5-1
CASSLRGIDTQYF	TRBJ2-3	TRBD1	TRBV6-6
CASSWGQGAFETQYF	TRBJ2-5	TRBD1	TRBV5-6
CASSSAGHFTDTQYF	TRBJ2-3	NA	TRBV4-3
CASGISRAAFDSGYTIYF	TRBJ1-3	NA	TRBV2
CASSEEGQVPGYTF	TRBJ1-2	TRBD1	TRBV6-1
CASSPPGFLMGGLYEQYF	TRBJ2-7	NA	TRBV18
CASSHPDSGANVLTF	TRBJ2-6	NA	TRBV6-2/TRBV6-3
CASRKGAGSNQPQHF	TRBJ1-5	TRBD1	TRBV2
CASSPGLAKNIQYF	TRBJ2-4	NA	TRBV9
CASRREGAYEQYF	TRBJ2-7	NA	TRBV4-1
CASSLSKGGPYNEQFF	TRBJ2-1	NA	TRBV7-9
CASSPLGLAEQETQYF	TRBJ2-5	TRBD2	TRBV5-1
CASSPGGGNTIYF	TRBJ1-3	NA	TRBV7-9
CASSQAAGLSYEQYF	TRBJ2-7	NA	TRBV4-1
CASSPGTSGFNEQFF	TRBJ2-1	TRBD2	TRBV7-2
CASGSQFLLNTEAFF	TRBJ1-1	NA	TRBV6-5
CASSLAETQYF	TRBJ2-5	NA	TRBV5-6
CASSLRQGDTGELFF	TRBJ2-2	NA	TRBV7-3
CASTLPGQGAKEQYF	TRBJ2-7	TRBD1	TRBV5-1
CASSLTGNWNEKLFF	TRBJ1-4	NA	TRBV5-1
CASSYYRATGELFF	TRBJ2-2	NA	TRBV9
CASSLEDSRADTGELFF	TRBJ2-2	NA	TRBV5-5
CASSLGGFTEAFF	TRBJ1-1	NA	TRBV5-6
CASSSPGERTYEQYF	TRBJ2-7	NA	TRBV5-1
CASSPDRQSYEQYF	TRBJ2-7	TRBD1	TRBV11-2
CATCLAAPHYEQYF	TRBJ2-7	NA	TRBV24-1
CASSLEAWGFGANVLTF	TRBJ2-6	NA	TRBV5-4
CSTGTGGYNEQFF	TRBJ2-1	TRBD1	TRBV29-1
CASSLDLSSYNEQFF	TRBJ2-1	NA	TRBV2
CASSYYSGETQYF	TRBJ2-5	NA	TRBV6-5
CATSNGRGHVSGNEKLFF	TRBJ1-4	TRBD1	TRBV24-1